What follows are 21 T cell receptor beta chains derived from one specimen sequenced in a study of blood T cell repertoires in COVID-19. The data were produced by immunoSEQ multiplex PCR, yet TCRdb's version contains in-frame clones alone and is incomplete. The sample yields 150,000 to 200,000 clones, around nine tenths seen once. The sequenced sample consisted of peripheral blood. All receptors derive from a man in his late teens or twenties with active or convalescent COVID-19.

As regards this clone: The junction differs from germline at one of its ends, possibly a read error. This chain uses TRBV6-1 with TRBJ2-5, with a possible D match to TRBD2 (6 bases). Germline values: CDR1 MNHNS, CDR2 SASEGT. The CDR3 consists of 11 residues. This chain's CDR3 is CASSDLAGQDF. The DNA of the CDR3 is TGTGCCAGCAGTGATTTGGCGGGGCAGGACTTC.

The CDR3 protein is CASSPRRYNEQFF. CDR3 bases: TGCGCCAGCAGCCCCCGCAGGTACAATGAGCAGTTCTTC. The genes are TRBV4-1 and TRBJ2-1; D unclear. The CDR3 loop spans 13 amino acids. CDR1 is MGHRA and CDR2 is YSYEKL in the germline V gene. V was shortened by 4 bases and J by 4 bases, with 8 bases between the two germline ends.

This sequence joins TRBV6-4 and TRBJ2-7; TRBD1 aligns across 7 bases. Looked up from germline, CDR1 is MRHNA and CDR2 is SNTAGT. The ends lost 6 bases at V and 5 bases at J; junction bases unmatched: 4. The CDR3 is 12 residues long. Written as DNA, the CDR3 is TGTGCCAGCAGGACAGGGTTCCACGAGCAGTACGTC. Its translation: CASRTGFHEQYV.

V usage is TRBV5-6 and J usage is TRBJ1-2; TRBD1 is a possible D gene (6 bases). Deletions cut 4 bases from V and 5 bases from J, with 18 bases between. CDR3 length: 15 amino acids. The germline V gene has CDR1 SGHDT and CDR2 YYEEEE. Here the CDR3 reads CASSLRTAGPYGYTF. The CDR3 DNA reads TGTGCCAGCAGCCTTCGGACAGCTGGGCCATATGGCTACACCTTC.

This rearrangement joins TRBV11-2 to TRBJ1-4; 9 nucleotides line up with TRBD1. The CDR3 extends over 15 amino acids. V shed 5 bases, J shed 10 bases, and the junction held 11 bases outside the gene matches. Germline V CDR1 and CDR2: SGHAT, FQNNGV. In DNA form, the CDR3 reads TGTGCCAGCAGCCCAATACAGGGGGCGTTGGGAAAACTGTTTTTT. Translating gives CASSPIQGALGKLFF.

The rearrangement links TRBV5-6 to TRBJ1-1; perhaps TRBD1 as D (6 bases). Trimming shortened V by 2 bases and J by 1 base, and 6 bases separated the two germline ends. The CDR3 sequence is 13 residues long. Per germline, CDR1 SGHDT and CDR2 YYEEEE. This CDR3 is CASSLGGNTEAFF. The CDR3 coding sequence is TGTGCCAGCAGCTTAGGGGGGAACACTGAAGCTTTCTTT.

CDR3 nucleotides: TGTGCCTGGAGTGTACCTAGCGGCCAAGAGACCCAGTACTTC. Translation gives CAWSVPSGQETQYF. The rearrangement joins TRBV30 to TRBJ2-5; TRBD2 aligns across 7 bases. Germline loops: CDR1 GTSNPN, CDR2 SVGIG (reference sequence). V lost 0 bases, J lost 1 base, and 2 bases stayed unmatched. The CDR3 contains 14 residues.

This rearrangement joins TRBV7-3 to TRBJ2-1; 9 bases are shared with TRBD2. This CDR3 spans 15 amino acids. V dropped 5 bases and J dropped 8; count of bases not matched to a gene: 10. Germline V lookup: CDR1 SGHTA, CDR2 FQGTGA. The CDR3 nucleotides are TGTGCCAGCAGCGGACTCGGGCGGGAGGGCGATGAGCAGTTCTTC. It is translated as CASSGLGREGDEQFF.

The rearrangement links TRBV12-3 or TRBV12-4 to TRBJ1-1; D gene ambiguous. This CDR3 region has 13 residues. Trimming stripped 6 bases from V and 2 bases from J, with 10 bases between. The CDR3 DNA reads as TGTGCCAGCAGCCGAGGGTCCAACACTGAAGCTTTCTTT. Translated: CASSRGSNTEAFF.

This rearrangement joins TRBV7-2 to TRBJ2-7; TRBD2 aligns across 10 bases. After removal of 5 bases from V and 0 bases from J, the junction contained 7 bases not matched to a gene. Germline lookup yields CDR1 SGHTA and CDR2 FQGNSA. This CDR3 spans 16 amino acids. The CDR3 nucleotides are TGTGCCAGCAGCCTCTGGACTAGCGGAGACTCCTACGAGCAGTACTTC. Protein product: CASSLWTSGDSYEQYF.

The chain employs TRBV7-9 and TRBJ2-2; weak D call: TRBD2 (6 bases). Between the trimmed V and J ends, which lost 3 bases and 8 bases, there was a span of 13 bases. CDR1 is SEHNR, CDR2 FQNEAQ, per germline (reference sequence). The CDR3 covers 14 residues. In nucleotides, the CDR3 is TGTGCCAGCAGCTTTCCCCTGGAGGGGGGGGAGCTGTTTTTT. This sequence encodes CASSFPLEGGELFF.

V gene TRBV27 combines with J gene TRBJ2-7; maybe TRBD2 (5 bases). Germline-derived CDR1 and CDR2 are MNHEY and SMNVEV (reference sequence). The CDR3 is made up of 13 amino acids. Trimming removed 2 bases from V and 1 base from J, with 6 bases in between. The CDR3 loop is CASSLGGSYEQYF. The CDR3 DNA reads as TGTGCCAGCAGTTTAGGAGGATCCTACGAGCAGTACTTC.

This chain links TRBV18 with TRBJ1-4; the D gene is possibly TRBD1 (5 bases). Germline CDR1 is KGHSH and CDR2 is LQKENI. Trimming cost V 4 bases and J 0 bases, with 18 bases left between them. This CDR3 spans 18 amino acids. This chain's CDR3 is CASSLRQSTLTTNEKLFF. The CDR3 DNA reads TGTGCCAGCTCACTAAGACAGTCGACCCTAACAACTAATGAAAAACTGTTTTTT.

The chain uses TRBV4-1 and TRBJ1-1, with 8 bases identical to TRBD1. V lost 3 bases to trimming and J lost 4 bases; unmatched junction nucleotides: 10. CDR3 length: 16 residues. Germline V gene data show CDR1 as MGHRA and CDR2 as YSYEKL. The CDR3 region is CASSQTQGALGTEAFF. The CDR3 DNA reads TGCGCCAGCAGCCAGACTCAGGGGGCCCTCGGCACTGAAGCTTTCTTT.

The V call is TRBV18, the J call TRBJ1-4; TRBD1 agrees at 11 bases. This CDR3 is 15 amino acids long. Per the germline V gene, CDR1 is KGHSH and CDR2 is LQKENI. With V trimmed by 3 bases and J by 7 bases, 4 bases remained unmatched. This CDR3 reads CASSPGQGATEKLFF. The CDR3 nucleotides read TGTGCCAGCTCACCCGGACAGGGGGCAACTGAAAAACTGTTTTTT.

This clone has a handful of counts. The J gene is TRBJ2-7, the V gene TRBV6-5; perhaps TRBD1 as D (5 bases). The CDR3 runs to 14 residues. Trimming stripped 0 bases from V and 1 base from J, with 7 bases between. The V gene's germline CDR1 is MNHEY and CDR2 SVGAGI. CDR3 in amino acids: CASSYSQGSYEQYF. In DNA form, the CDR3 reads TGTGCCAGCAGTTACTCCCAGGGATCCTACGAGCAGTACTTC.

As DNA, the CDR3 is TGTGCCACCAAAGACACGTCAGGAAACACCATATATTTT. This sequence encodes CATKDTSGNTIYF. The chain couples TRBV24-1 to TRBJ1-3; D unresolved. This CDR3 has 13 amino acids. Germline CDR1 is KGHDR and CDR2 is SFDVKD. Between the trimmed V and J ends, which lost 8 bases and 4 bases, there was a span of 11 bases.

The V gene is TRBV7-9, the J gene TRBJ1-2; TRBD1 is a possible D gene (5 bases). Germline V lookup: CDR1 SEHNR, CDR2 FQNEAQ (reference sequence). The CDR3 spans 15 residues. V dropped 3 bases and J dropped 2 bases, with 13 bases sitting between them. CDR3 in DNA: TGTGCCAGCAGCTTTCAGACAGCGAGGAACTATGGCTACACCTTC. It yields the protein CASSFQTARNYGYTF.

The chain carries TRBV10-1 and TRBJ2-2; the match to TRBD2 covers 12 bases. The CDR3 runs to 16 residues. Germline assignment: CDR1 WNHNN and CDR2 SYGVQD (reference sequence). The V gene end was trimmed by 5 bases and the J gene end by 6 bases; junction bases not matched to a gene: 7. The CDR3 coding sequence is TGCGCCAGCAGTTCCGAAGGACTAGCGGGGTCCGGGGAGCTGTTTTTT. Protein product: CASSSEGLAGSGELFF.

The rearrangement uses TRBV25-1 and TRBJ1-1; 8 bases fit TRBD1. V dropped 3 bases and J dropped 5; count of bases not matched to a gene: 5. Germline-derived CDR1 and CDR2 are MGHDK and SYGVNS. The CDR3 loop spans 14 amino acids. The CDR3 reads CASSDGQGWTEAFF. The CDR3 DNA reads TGTGCCAGCAGTGACGGACAGGGATGGACTGAAGCTTTCTTT.

The chain combines TRBV28 with TRBJ1-1; maybe TRBD1 (5 bases). V lost 3 bases to trimming and J lost 4 bases, with 15 bases between them. Germline V lookup: CDR1 MDHEN, CDR2 SYDVKM. The CDR3 totals 15 residues. CDR3 DNA sequence: TGTGCCAGCAGTTTCATGTGGGGCGGGGGCACTGAAGCTTTCTTT. Amino acid sequence: CASSFMWGGGTEAFF.